A selection of T cell receptor beta chains follows, all from one sample in a study of T cell repertoires in cytomegalovirus infection. MiXCR, run by TCRdb on the reads, gives a single entry per CDR3 protein. Here the sample spans 150,000 or so distinct CDR3 sequences, about a quarter being singletons. Sequencing was performed on PBMCs. The receptor source for this set is a human donor in good health (CMV status not recorded). Some clones in this sample may be carry-over from other donors' samples. CDR3s include the opening cysteine and the closing phenylalanine or tryptophan. Fields, in order: D gene, V gene, J gene, clone size, CDR3 protein, CDR3 DNA. D genes are given only for firm matches. Clone size, where shown, is once, few, many, or a class for clones that have expanded.

d_call: NA
v_call: TRBV7-6
j_call: TRBJ2-2
clone_size: many
cdr3_aa: CASSLRQTGELFF
cdr3_nt: TGTGCCAGCAGCTTGAGACAGACCGGGGAGCTGTTTTTT

d_call: TRBD1
v_call: TRBV6-1
j_call: TRBJ1-2
clone_size: few
cdr3_aa: CASSGLSGQGPYGYTF
cdr3_nt: TGTGCCAGCAGTGGCCTTTCGGGACAGGGACCCTATGGCTACACCTTC

d_call: NA
v_call: TRBV30
j_call: TRBJ2-7
clone_size: few
cdr3_aa: CAWSVPGYEQYF
cdr3_nt: TGTGCCTGGAGTGTACCGGGATACGAGCAGTACTTC

d_call: NA
v_call: TRBV28
j_call: TRBJ2-7
clone_size: few
cdr3_aa: CATLPRQQGSYEQYF
cdr3_nt: TGTGCCACCTTGCCTAGACAGCAAGGCTCCTACGAGCAGTACTTC

d_call: TRBD1
v_call: TRBV7-8
j_call: TRBJ1-2
clone_size: many
cdr3_aa: CASSLAMDRDGGYTF
cdr3_nt: TGTGCCAGCAGCTTAGCGATGGACAGGGACGGAGGCTACACCTTC

d_call: NA
v_call: TRBV6-5
j_call: TRBJ2-3
clone_size: few
cdr3_aa: CASSQTRDTQYF
cdr3_nt: TGTGCCAGCAGTCAGACTAGGGATACGCAGTATTTT

d_call: NA
v_call: TRBV6-1
j_call: TRBJ2-3
clone_size: NA
cdr3_aa: CASSAGRTTDTQYF
cdr3_nt: TGTGCCAGCAGTGCGGGACGGACCACAGATACGCAGTATTTT

d_call: NA
v_call: TRBV12-3/TRBV12-4
j_call: TRBJ1-5
clone_size: NA
cdr3_aa: CASSRQLVEPQHF
cdr3_nt: TGTGCCAGCAGTCGACAGCTAGTTGAGCCCCAGCATTTT

d_call: NA
v_call: TRBV3-1
j_call: TRBJ1-1
clone_size: NA
cdr3_aa: CASRAGGVNTEAFF
cdr3_nt: TGTGCCAGCAGAGCCGGGGGGGTAAACACTGAAGCTTTCTTT

d_call: NA
v_call: TRBV20-1
j_call: TRBJ2-1
clone_size: NA
cdr3_aa: CSARAPAPLNEQFF
cdr3_nt: TGCAGTGCTAGAGCCCCAGCCCCACTTAATGAGCAGTTCTTC

d_call: TRBD1
v_call: TRBV7-6
j_call: TRBJ2-2
clone_size: few
cdr3_aa: CATTGEFRTNTGELFF
cdr3_nt: TGTGCCACCACAGGGGAATTCCGGACGAACACCGGGGAGCTGTTTTTT

d_call: TRBD2
v_call: TRBV28
j_call: TRBJ2-5
clone_size: few
cdr3_aa: CASSFKVGGDQETQYF
cdr3_nt: TGTGCCAGCAGTTTTAAAGTTGGGGGGGACCAAGAGACCCAGTACTTC

d_call: TRBD1
v_call: TRBV18
j_call: TRBJ1-1
clone_size: NA
cdr3_aa: CASSPLPGQGPNTEAFF
cdr3_nt: TGTGCCAGCTCACCTCTTCCCGGACAGGGACCGAACACTGAAGCTTTCTTT

d_call: NA
v_call: TRBV12-3/TRBV12-4
j_call: TRBJ1-1
clone_size: many
cdr3_aa: CASRTPGYTEAFF
cdr3_nt: TGTGCCAGCAGAACACCAGGGTACACTGAAGCTTTCTTT

d_call: NA
v_call: TRBV14
j_call: TRBJ2-1
clone_size: few
cdr3_aa: CASSLGSGRGSYNEQFF
cdr3_nt: TGTGCCAGCAGCCTTGGATCTGGGCGGGGCTCGTACAATGAGCAGTTCTTC

d_call: NA
v_call: TRBV5-1
j_call: TRBJ1-4
clone_size: NA
cdr3_aa: CASSLDSNEKLFF
cdr3_nt: TGCGCCAGCAGCTTAGACAGTAATGAAAAACTGTTTTTT

d_call: NA
v_call: TRBV28
j_call: TRBJ1-1
clone_size: many
cdr3_aa: CASSPLQETVPAFF
cdr3_nt: TGTGCCAGCAGTCCCCTCCAGGAGACAGTTCCGGCTTTCTTT

d_call: NA
v_call: TRBV28
j_call: TRBJ1-3
clone_size: many
cdr3_aa: CASGSFSGNTIYF
cdr3_nt: TGTGCCAGCGGTTCTTTCTCTGGAAACACCATATATTTT

d_call: NA
v_call: TRBV28
j_call: TRBJ1-5
clone_size: few
cdr3_aa: CASSLRDLWGLNQPQHF
cdr3_nt: TGTGCCAGCAGTTTAAGGGACCTCTGGGGCCTAAATCAGCCCCAGCATTTT

d_call: TRBD1
v_call: TRBV2
j_call: TRBJ1-1
clone_size: NA
cdr3_aa: CASSNRDRGPEAFF
cdr3_nt: TGTGCCAGCAGCAACCGGGACAGGGGACCTGAAGCTTTCTTT

d_call: TRBD2
v_call: TRBV11-2
j_call: TRBJ2-7
clone_size: NA
cdr3_aa: CASSLRERTSLEQYF
cdr3_nt: TGTGCCAGCAGCTTAAGGGAGAGGACTAGTCTCGAGCAGTACTTC

d_call: NA
v_call: TRBV2
j_call: TRBJ2-5
clone_size: NA
cdr3_aa: CGNARESETQYF
cdr3_nt: TGTGGCAACGCTCGGGAGTCCGAGACCCAGTACTTC

d_call: NA
v_call: TRBV4-1
j_call: TRBJ1-1
clone_size: NA
cdr3_aa: CASSQGRMNTEAFF
cdr3_nt: TGCGCCAGCAGCCAAGGACGGATGAACACTGAAGCTTTCTTT

d_call: TRBD1
v_call: TRBV25-1
j_call: TRBJ1-2
clone_size: many
cdr3_aa: CASSEYLGPGTGDRGYTF
cdr3_nt: TGTGCCAGCAGTGAATACCTGGGACCCGGGACAGGGGATCGAGGCTACACCTTC

d_call: NA
v_call: TRBV7-9
j_call: TRBJ1-5
clone_size: many
cdr3_aa: CASSLGGQPQHF
cdr3_nt: TGTGCCAGCAGCTTAGGGGGGCAGCCCCAGCATTTT

d_call: NA
v_call: TRBV10-3
j_call: TRBJ1-1
clone_size: NA
cdr3_aa: CAISEPNTEAFF
cdr3_nt: TGTGCCATCAGTGAGCCGAACACTGAAGCTTTCTTT

d_call: NA
v_call: TRBV4-1
j_call: TRBJ2-7
clone_size: few
cdr3_aa: CASSQVGRKGYEQYF
cdr3_nt: TGCGCCAGCAGCCAAGTCGGGAGAAAGGGCTACGAGCAGTACTTC

d_call: TRBD1
v_call: TRBV20-1
j_call: TRBJ1-2
clone_size: NA
cdr3_aa: CSANLQGNYGYTF
cdr3_nt: TGCAGTGCGAACCTACAGGGGAACTATGGCTACACCTTC

d_call: TRBD1
v_call: TRBV7-7
j_call: TRBJ2-1
clone_size: few
cdr3_aa: CASSPKGGQGVGQQFF
cdr3_nt: TGTGCTAGCAGCCCGAAAGGGGGACAGGGCGTCGGTCAACAGTTCTTC

d_call: TRBD2
v_call: TRBV12-3/TRBV12-4
j_call: TRBJ2-1
clone_size: many
cdr3_aa: CASSWTSGGFGEQFF
cdr3_nt: TGTGCCAGCAGTTGGACTAGCGGGGGGTTCGGTGAGCAGTTCTTC

d_call: NA
v_call: TRBV28
j_call: TRBJ1-2
clone_size: NA
cdr3_aa: CASRSPGATYGYTF
cdr3_nt: TGTGCCAGCAGGTCACCGGGGGCGACCTATGGCTACACCTTC

d_call: NA
v_call: TRBV5-4
j_call: TRBJ2-1
clone_size: once
cdr3_aa: CASSFSRNNEQFF
cdr3_nt: TGTGCCAGCAGCTTTTCCCGGAACAATGAGCAGTTCTTC

d_call: NA
v_call: TRBV3-1
j_call: TRBJ2-4
clone_size: NA
cdr3_aa: CASSPTRSLAKNIQYF
cdr3_nt: TGTGCCAGCAGTCCTACTAGAAGTTTAGCCAAAAACATTCAGTACTTC

d_call: TRBD1
v_call: TRBV5-1
j_call: TRBJ2-3
clone_size: few
cdr3_aa: CASSLVGGSDTQYF
cdr3_nt: TGCGCCAGCAGCTTGGTAGGGGGCTCAGATACGCAGTATTTT

d_call: TRBD2
v_call: TRBV5-5
j_call: TRBJ2-1
clone_size: NA
cdr3_aa: CASSSLGLDNEQFF
cdr3_nt: TGTGCCAGCAGCTCCCTCGGACTAGACAATGAGCAGTTCTTC

d_call: NA
v_call: TRBV7-2
j_call: TRBJ2-3
clone_size: many
cdr3_aa: CASSFRGEDTQYF
cdr3_nt: TGTGCCAGCAGCTTCAGGGGGGAAGATACGCAGTATTTT

d_call: TRBD2
v_call: TRBV11-2
j_call: TRBJ2-6
clone_size: NA
cdr3_aa: CASSSGLAMAGANVLTF
cdr3_nt: TGTGCCAGCAGCTCGGGACTAGCCATGGCTGGGGCCAACGTCCTGACTTTC

d_call: TRBD2
v_call: TRBV18
j_call: TRBJ2-1
clone_size: NA
cdr3_aa: CACSSRDYSNEQFF
cdr3_nt: TGTGCCTGCTCCTCCAGGGACTACTCCAATGAGCAGTTCTTC

d_call: TRBD1
v_call: TRBV19
j_call: TRBJ2-7
clone_size: NA
cdr3_aa: CATSSGTGGYEQYF
cdr3_nt: TGTGCCACCTCTTCCGGGACAGGGGGGTACGAGCAGTACTTC

d_call: NA
v_call: TRBV6-1
j_call: TRBJ1-1
clone_size: few
cdr3_aa: CASSEARNTEAFF
cdr3_nt: TGTGCCAGCAGTGAAGCGCGAAACACTGAAGCTTTCTTT

d_call: NA
v_call: TRBV30
j_call: TRBJ1-5
clone_size: many
cdr3_aa: CAWSVNTYQPQHF
cdr3_nt: TGTGCCTGGAGCGTAAACACATATCAGCCCCAGCATTTT

d_call: NA
v_call: TRBV28
j_call: TRBJ2-5
clone_size: few
cdr3_aa: CASSLSLYRMKETQYF
cdr3_nt: TGTGCCAGCAGTTTAAGTTTATACAGGATGAAAGAGACCCAGTACTTC

d_call: NA
v_call: TRBV18
j_call: TRBJ1-2
clone_size: once
cdr3_aa: CASSPLGSRDYGYTF
cdr3_nt: TGTGCCAGCTCACCCCTGGGATCGCGCGACTATGGCTACACCTTC

d_call: NA
v_call: TRBV27
j_call: TRBJ1-3
clone_size: few
cdr3_aa: CASSLSASISDTIYF
cdr3_nt: TGTGCCAGCAGTTTATCGGCCTCTATAAGCGACACCATATATTTT

d_call: NA
v_call: TRBV23-1
j_call: TRBJ2-3
clone_size: NA
cdr3_aa: CASSLGKADTQYF
cdr3_nt: TGCGCCAGCAGTCTGGGGAAAGCAGATACGCAGTATTTT

d_call: NA
v_call: TRBV20-1
j_call: TRBJ2-5
clone_size: few
cdr3_aa: CSARDGGTVETQYF
cdr3_nt: TGCAGTGCTAGAGATGGGGGGACAGTGGAGACCCAGTACTTC

d_call: NA
v_call: TRBV20-1
j_call: TRBJ1-5
clone_size: NA
cdr3_aa: CSARDIGRGPDQPQHF
cdr3_nt: TGCAGTGCTAGAGATATCGGGAGGGGACCGGATCAGCCCCAGCATTTT

d_call: TRBD1
v_call: TRBV20-1
j_call: TRBJ1-5
clone_size: few
cdr3_aa: CSAPDRDNQPQHF
cdr3_nt: TGCAGTGCCCCGGACAGGGACAATCAGCCCCAGCATTTT

d_call: NA
v_call: TRBV28
j_call: TRBJ1-2
clone_size: few
cdr3_aa: CASSFGQEGYTF
cdr3_nt: TGTGCCAGCAGTTTTGGGCAGGAGGGCTACACCTTC

d_call: NA
v_call: TRBV7-2
j_call: TRBJ1-5
clone_size: many
cdr3_aa: CASSLRGYSNQPQHF
cdr3_nt: TGTGCCAGCAGCTTGAGGGGTTATAGCAATCAGCCCCAGCATTTT

d_call: NA
v_call: TRBV7-9
j_call: TRBJ1-4
clone_size: NA
cdr3_aa: CASNSQGPLEKLFF
cdr3_nt: TGTGCCAGCAACTCCCAGGGGCCCCTTGAAAAACTGTTTTTT

d_call: NA
v_call: TRBV6-6
j_call: TRBJ2-5
clone_size: few
cdr3_aa: CASRLRQVAQETQYF
cdr3_nt: TGTGCCAGCAGGCTTCGGCAGGTCGCTCAAGAGACCCAGTACTTC